The clone carrying this TCR beta chain was recorded once. This sample is drawn from a study of shared clonotypes between healthy human individuals. Naive CD8 cells lacked CD45RO and underwent positive selection for CCR7, leaving out terminally differentiated effector memory CD45RA+ cells. This CDR3 region has 13 residues. Germline V CDR1 and CDR2: ENHRY, SYGVKD. V was pared by 6 bases and J by 3 bases, with 11 bases between. Clones were sequenced by immunoSEQ multiplex PCR, and TCRdb holds only the in-frame ones, with some missing. The data contain about 2.2 million clones, roughly 91% of them seen just once; the ten biggest clones take up about 1.5%.

The specimen was naive CD8+ T cells from PBMCs. This clonotype was sampled from a man younger than 35 in good health. Some clones in this sample may be carry-over from other donors' samples. The rearrangement links TRBV10-3 to TRBJ2-5; the D gene is possibly TRBD1 (5 bases). In DNA form, the CDR3 reads TGTGCCATCAGGGGTGGGGCAGAAGAGACCCAGTACTTC. As protein: CAIRGGAEETQYF.